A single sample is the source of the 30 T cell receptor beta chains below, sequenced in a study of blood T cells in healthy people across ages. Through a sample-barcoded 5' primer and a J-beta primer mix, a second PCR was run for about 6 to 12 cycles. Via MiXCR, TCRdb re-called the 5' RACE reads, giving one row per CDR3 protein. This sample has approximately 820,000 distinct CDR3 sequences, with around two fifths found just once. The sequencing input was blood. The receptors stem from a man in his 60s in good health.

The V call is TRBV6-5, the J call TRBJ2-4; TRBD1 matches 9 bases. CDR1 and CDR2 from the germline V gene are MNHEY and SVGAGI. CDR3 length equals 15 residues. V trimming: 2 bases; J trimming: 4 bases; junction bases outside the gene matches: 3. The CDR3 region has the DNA TGTGCCAGCAGTTACGACAGGGGGACGAAAAACATTCAGTACTTC. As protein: CASSYDRGTKNIQYF.

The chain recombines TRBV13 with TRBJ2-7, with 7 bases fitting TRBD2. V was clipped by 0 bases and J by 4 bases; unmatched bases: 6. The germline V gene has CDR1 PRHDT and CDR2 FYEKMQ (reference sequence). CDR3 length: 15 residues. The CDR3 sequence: CASSLGIGGGYEQYF. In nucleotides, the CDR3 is TGTGCCAGCAGCTTAGGCATCGGGGGAGGGTACGAGCAGTACTTC. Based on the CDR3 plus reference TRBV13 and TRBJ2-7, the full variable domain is AAGVIQSPRHLIKEKRETATLKCYPIPRHDTVYWYQQGPGQDPQFLISFYEKMQSDKGSIPDRFSAQQFSDYHSELNMSSLELGDSALYFCASSLGIGGGYEQYFGPGTRLTVT.

CDR3 in DNA: TGTGCCAGCAGTTCACTAGCGGGGGCCTGGGGTGAGCAGTTCTTC. Residues: CASSSLAGAWGEQFF. The rearrangement joins TRBV27 to TRBJ2-1; 11 bases are a match to TRBD2. CDR1 and CDR2 from the germline V gene are MNHEY and SMNVEV (reference sequence). This CDR3 comprises 15 residues. V dropped 4 bases and J dropped 9; count of bases not matched to a gene: 8.

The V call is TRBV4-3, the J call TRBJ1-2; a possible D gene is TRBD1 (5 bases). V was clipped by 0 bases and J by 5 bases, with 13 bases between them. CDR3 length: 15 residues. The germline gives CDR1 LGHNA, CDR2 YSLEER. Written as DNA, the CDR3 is TGCGCCAGCAGCCAAGATCGCCCAGGGAAGTATGGCTACACCTTC. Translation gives CASSQDRPGKYGYTF.

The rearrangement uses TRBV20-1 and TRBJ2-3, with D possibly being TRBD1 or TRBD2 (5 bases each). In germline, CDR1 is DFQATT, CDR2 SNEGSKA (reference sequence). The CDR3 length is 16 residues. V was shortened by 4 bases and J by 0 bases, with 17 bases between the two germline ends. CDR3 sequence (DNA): TGCAGTGCTACCCCCGGCCGGGGCCCTAGCACAGATACGCAGTATTTT. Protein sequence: CSATPGRGPSTDTQYF.

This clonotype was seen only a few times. The CDR3 DNA sequence: TGCGCCAGCAGCTTGAGGGACACGAACACCGGGGAGCTGTTTTTT. Amino acid sequence: CASSLRDTNTGELFF. This sequence joins TRBV5-1 and TRBJ2-2; D perhaps matches TRBD1 (6 bases). This CDR3 region has 15 residues. CDR1 SGHRS and CDR2 YFSETQ come from the germline V gene. The germline V and J ends were trimmed by 1 base and 0 bases, with 7 bases remaining between them.

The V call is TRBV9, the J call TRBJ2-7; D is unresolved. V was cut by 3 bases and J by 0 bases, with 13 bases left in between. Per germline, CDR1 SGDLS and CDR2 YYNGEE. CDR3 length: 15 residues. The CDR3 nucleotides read TGTGCCAGCAGCGGCCGGACGAAGGGCTCCTACGAGCAGTACTTC. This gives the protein CASSGRTKGSYEQYF. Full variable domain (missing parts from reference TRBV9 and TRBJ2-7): DSGVTQTPKHLITATGQRVTLRCSPRSGDLSVYWYQQSLDQGLQFLIQYYNGEERAKGNILERFSAQQFPDLHSELNLSSLELGDSALYFCASSGRTKGSYEQYFGPGTRLTVT.

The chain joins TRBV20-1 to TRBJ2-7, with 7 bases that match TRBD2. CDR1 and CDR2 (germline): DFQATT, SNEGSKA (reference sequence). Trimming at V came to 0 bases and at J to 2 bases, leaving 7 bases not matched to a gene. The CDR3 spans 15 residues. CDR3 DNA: TGCAGTGCTAGAGACCCCTCGGGGGGAACCTACGAGCAGTACTTC. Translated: CSARDPSGGTYEQYF.

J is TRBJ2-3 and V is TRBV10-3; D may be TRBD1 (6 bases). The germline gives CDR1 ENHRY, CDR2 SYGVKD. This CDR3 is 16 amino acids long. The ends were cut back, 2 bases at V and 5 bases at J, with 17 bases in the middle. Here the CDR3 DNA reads TGTGCCATCAGTGAGACCCAGGGGCGAGGGGGAGATACGCAGTATTTT. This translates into CAISETQGRGGDTQYF.

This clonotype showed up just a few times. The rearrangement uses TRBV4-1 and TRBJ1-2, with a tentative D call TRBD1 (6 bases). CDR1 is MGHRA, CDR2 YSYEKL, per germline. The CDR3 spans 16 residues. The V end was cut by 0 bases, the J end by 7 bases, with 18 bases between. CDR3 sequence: CASSQELYRQVGGYTF. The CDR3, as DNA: TGCGCCAGCAGCCAAGAATTATACCGACAGGTTGGTGGCTACACCTTC.

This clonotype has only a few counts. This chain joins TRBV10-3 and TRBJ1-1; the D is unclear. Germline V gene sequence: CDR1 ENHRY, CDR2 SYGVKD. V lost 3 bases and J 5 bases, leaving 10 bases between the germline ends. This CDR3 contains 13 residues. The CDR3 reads CAISDGDSTEAFF. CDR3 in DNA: TGTGCCATCAGTGATGGGGATTCTACTGAAGCTTTCTTT.

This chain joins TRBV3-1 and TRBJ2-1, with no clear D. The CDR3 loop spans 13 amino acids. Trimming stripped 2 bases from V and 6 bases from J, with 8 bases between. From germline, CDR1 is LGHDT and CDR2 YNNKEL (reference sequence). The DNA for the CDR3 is TGTGCCAGCAGCCAAAAGATACGCAATGAGCAGTTCTTC. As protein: CASSQKIRNEQFF.

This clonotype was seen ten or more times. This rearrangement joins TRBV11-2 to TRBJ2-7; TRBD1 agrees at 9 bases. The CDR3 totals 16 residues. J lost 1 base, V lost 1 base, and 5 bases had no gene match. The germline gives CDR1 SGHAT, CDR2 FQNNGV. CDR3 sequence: CASSLAGTGISYEQYF. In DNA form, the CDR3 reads TGTGCCAGCAGCTTAGCCGGGACAGGGATTTCCTACGAGCAGTACTTC.

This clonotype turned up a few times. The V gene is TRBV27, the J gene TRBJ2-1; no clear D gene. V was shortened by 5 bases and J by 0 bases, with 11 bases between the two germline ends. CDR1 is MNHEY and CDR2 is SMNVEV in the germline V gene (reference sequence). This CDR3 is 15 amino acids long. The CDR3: CASSPKLSSYNEQFF. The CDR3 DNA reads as TGTGCCAGCAGTCCGAAGCTGAGCTCCTACAATGAGCAGTTCTTC.

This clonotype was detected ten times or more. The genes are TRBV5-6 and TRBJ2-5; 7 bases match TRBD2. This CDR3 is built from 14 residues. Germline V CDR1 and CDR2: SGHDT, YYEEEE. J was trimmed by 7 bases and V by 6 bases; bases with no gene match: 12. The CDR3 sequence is CASTTASGGGTQYF. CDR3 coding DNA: TGTGCCAGCACCACCGCCAGTGGGGGGGGGACCCAGTACTTC.

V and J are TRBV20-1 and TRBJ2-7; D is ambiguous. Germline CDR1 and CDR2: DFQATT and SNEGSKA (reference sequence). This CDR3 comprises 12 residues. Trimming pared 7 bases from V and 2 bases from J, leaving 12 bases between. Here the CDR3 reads CSVSTQAYEQYF. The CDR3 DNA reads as TGCAGTGTATCGACTCAGGCCTACGAGCAGTACTTC.

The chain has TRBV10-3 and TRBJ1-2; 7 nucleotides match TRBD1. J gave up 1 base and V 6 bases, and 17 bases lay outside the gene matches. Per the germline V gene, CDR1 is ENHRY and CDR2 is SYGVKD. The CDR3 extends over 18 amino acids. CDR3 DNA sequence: TGTGCCATCAGCCAAGTACCTACCCCGGGACAGTTTAACTATGGCTACACCTTC. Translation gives CAISQVPTPGQFNYGYTF.

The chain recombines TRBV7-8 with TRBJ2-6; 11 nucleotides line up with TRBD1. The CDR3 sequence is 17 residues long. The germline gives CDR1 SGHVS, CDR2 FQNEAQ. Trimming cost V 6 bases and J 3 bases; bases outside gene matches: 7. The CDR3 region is CASRRGQGESGANVLTF. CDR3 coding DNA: TGTGCCAGCAGGAGGGGACAGGGGGAAAGTGGGGCCAACGTCCTGACTTTC.

The chain's CDR3 is CASRITDMTSGDPDTQYF. CDR3 coding DNA: TGTGCCAGCAGAATAACAGACATGACTAGCGGGGACCCAGATACGCAGTATTTT. The rearrangement uses TRBV6-2 or TRBV6-3 and TRBJ2-3; 11 bases line up with TRBD2. The CDR3 covers 18 residues. The germline V gene has CDR1 MNHEY and CDR2 SVGEGT. V shed 6 bases, J shed 4 bases, and the junction held 15 bases outside the gene matches.

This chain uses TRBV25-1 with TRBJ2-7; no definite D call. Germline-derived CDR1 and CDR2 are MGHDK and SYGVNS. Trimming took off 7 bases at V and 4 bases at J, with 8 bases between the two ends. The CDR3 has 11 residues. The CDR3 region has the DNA TGTGCCAGCAAATCCTTATACGAGCAGTACTTC. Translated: CASKSLYEQYF.

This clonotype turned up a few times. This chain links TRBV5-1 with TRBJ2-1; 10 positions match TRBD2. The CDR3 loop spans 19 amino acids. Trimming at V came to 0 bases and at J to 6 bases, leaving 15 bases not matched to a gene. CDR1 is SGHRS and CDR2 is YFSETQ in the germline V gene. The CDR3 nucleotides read TGCGCCAGCAGCTTGGTAGCTAGCGGGGGCGTCCGAGGGGCCAATGAGCAGTTCTTC. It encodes CASSLVASGGVRGANEQFF. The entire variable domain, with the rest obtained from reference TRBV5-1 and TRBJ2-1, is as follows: KAGVTQTPRYLIKTRGQQVTLSCSPISGHRSVSWYQQTPGQGLQFLFEYFSETQRNKGNFPGRFSGRQFSNSRSEMNVSTLELGDSALYLCASSLVASGGVRGANEQFFGPGTRLTVL.

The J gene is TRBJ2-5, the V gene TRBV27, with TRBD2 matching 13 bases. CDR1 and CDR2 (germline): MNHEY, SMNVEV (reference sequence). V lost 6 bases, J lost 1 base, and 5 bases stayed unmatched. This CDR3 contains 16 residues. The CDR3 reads CASSQLAGGPQETQYF. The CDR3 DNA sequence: TGTGCCAGCAGCCAACTAGCGGGGGGGCCCCAAGAGACCCAGTACTTC.

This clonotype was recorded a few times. CDR3 DNA sequence: TGCGCCAGCAGCCAACGGGGACAGAACTATGGCTACACCTTC. Its translation: CASSQRGQNYGYTF. J is TRBJ1-2 and V is TRBV4-3, with 7 nucleotides matching TRBD1. Trimming took 2 bases from V and 2 from J; bases not matched to a gene: 2. Germline CDR1 is LGHNA and CDR2 is YSLEER. The CDR3 runs 14 residues.

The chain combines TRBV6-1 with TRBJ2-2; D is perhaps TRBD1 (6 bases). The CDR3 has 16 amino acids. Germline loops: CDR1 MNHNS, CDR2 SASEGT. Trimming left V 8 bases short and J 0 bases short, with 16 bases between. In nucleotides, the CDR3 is TGTGCCAGCCGGAAGGGACAACCTTCGAACACCGGGGAGCTGTTTTTT. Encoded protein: CASRKGQPSNTGELFF.

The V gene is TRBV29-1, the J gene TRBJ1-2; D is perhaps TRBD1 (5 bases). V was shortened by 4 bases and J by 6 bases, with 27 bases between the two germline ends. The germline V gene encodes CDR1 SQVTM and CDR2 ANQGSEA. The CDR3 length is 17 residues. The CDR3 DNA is TGCAGCGTTGTGGAATGGGGACCCAGGACAAGCGGGGATGGCTACACCTTC. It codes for CSVVEWGPRTSGDGYTF.

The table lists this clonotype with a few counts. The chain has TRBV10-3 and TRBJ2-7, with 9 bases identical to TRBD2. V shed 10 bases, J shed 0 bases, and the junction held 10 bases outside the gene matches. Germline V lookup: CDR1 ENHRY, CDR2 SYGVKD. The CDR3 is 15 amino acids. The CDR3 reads CATKDSGGRSYEQYF. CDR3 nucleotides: TGTGCCACCAAAGATAGCGGGGGCCGCTCCTACGAGCAGTACTTC.

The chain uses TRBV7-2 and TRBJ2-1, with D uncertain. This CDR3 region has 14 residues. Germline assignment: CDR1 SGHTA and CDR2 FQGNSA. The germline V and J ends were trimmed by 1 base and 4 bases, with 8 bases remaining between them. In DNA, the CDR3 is TGTGCCAGCAGCTTAGGAACAGAATACAATGAGCAGTTCTTC. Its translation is CASSLGTEYNEQFF.

The CDR3 DNA reads TGTGCCAGCAGCTTAGGAGGGGGAGACCTCCAAGAGACCCAGTACTTC. As protein: CASSLGGGDLQETQYF. The V gene is TRBV11-2, the J gene TRBJ2-5; D is perhaps TRBD1 (6 bases). Germline V gene data show CDR1 as SGHAT and CDR2 as FQNNGV. The CDR3 length is 16 residues. V was cut by 1 base and J by 1 base, with 13 bases left in between.

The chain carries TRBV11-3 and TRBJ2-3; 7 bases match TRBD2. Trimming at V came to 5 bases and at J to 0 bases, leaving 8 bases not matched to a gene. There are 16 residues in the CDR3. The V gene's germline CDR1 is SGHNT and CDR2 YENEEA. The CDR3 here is CASSNPSGGSTDTQYF. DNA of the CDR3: TGTGCCAGCAGCAATCCTAGCGGAGGTAGCACAGATACGCAGTATTTT.

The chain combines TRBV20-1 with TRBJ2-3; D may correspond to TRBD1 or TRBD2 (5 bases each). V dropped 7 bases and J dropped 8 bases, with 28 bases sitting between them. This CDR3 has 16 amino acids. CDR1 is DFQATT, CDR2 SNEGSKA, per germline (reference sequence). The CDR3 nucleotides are TGCAGTGAAAGAGATACGTTGCGGCAGGGAGTTGGTACGCAGTATTTT. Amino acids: CSERDTLRQGVGTQYF.